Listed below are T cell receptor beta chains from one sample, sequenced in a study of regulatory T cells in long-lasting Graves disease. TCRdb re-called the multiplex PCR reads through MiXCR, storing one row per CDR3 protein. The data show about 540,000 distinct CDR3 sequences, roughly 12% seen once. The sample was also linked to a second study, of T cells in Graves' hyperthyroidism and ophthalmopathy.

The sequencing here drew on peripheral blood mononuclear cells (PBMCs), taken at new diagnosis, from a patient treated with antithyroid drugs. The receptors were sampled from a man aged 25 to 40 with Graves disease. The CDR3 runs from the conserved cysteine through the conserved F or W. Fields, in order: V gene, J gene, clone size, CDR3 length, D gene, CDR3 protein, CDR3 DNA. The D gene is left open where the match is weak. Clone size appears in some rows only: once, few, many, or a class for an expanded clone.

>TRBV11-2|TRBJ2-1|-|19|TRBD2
CASSLEPAGGPASYNEQFF
TGTGCCAGCAGCTTAGAGCCAGCGGGGGGGCCGGCCTCCTACAATGAGCAGTTCTTC
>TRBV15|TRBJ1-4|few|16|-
CATSRTPGLINEKLFF
TGTGCCACCAGCAGAACCCCGGGACTGATTAATGAAAAACTGTTTTTT
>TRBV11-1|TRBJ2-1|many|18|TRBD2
CASSLGAGTSGSTYEQFF
TGTGCCAGCAGCTTAGGCGCCGGGACTAGCGGGAGTACGTATGAGCAGTTCTTC
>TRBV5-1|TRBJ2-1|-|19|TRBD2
CASSFSVAGGPSSYNEQFF
TGCGCCAGCAGCTTCTCCGTAGCGGGAGGGCCGAGCTCCTACAATGAGCAGTTCTTC
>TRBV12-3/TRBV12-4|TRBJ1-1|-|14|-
CASSGQAQIRSAFF
TGTGCCAGCAGCGGACAAGCTCAGATCCGGTCAGCTTTCTTT
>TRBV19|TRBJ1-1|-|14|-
CASSIASGPTEAFF
TGTGCCAGTAGTATAGCATCAGGGCCGACTGAAGCTTTCTTT
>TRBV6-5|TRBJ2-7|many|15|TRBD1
CASSYTGGPSYEQYF
TGTGCCAGCAGTTACACAGGGGGCCCCTCCTACGAGCAGTACTTC
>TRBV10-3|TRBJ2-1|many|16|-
CAISESLGTPPYEQFF
TGTGCCATCAGTGAGTCGCTTGGGACCCCCCCCTATGAGCAGTTCTTC
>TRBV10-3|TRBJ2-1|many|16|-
CAISEPLLSSYNEQFF
TGTGCCATCAGCGAGCCTTTGCTGAGCTCCTACAATGAGCAGTTCTTC
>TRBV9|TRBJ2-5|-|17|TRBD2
CASSDSPGTSAKETQYF
TGTGCCAGCAGCGATTCTCCCGGGACTAGCGCAAAAGAGACCCAGTACTTC